This T cell receptor beta chain was sequenced during a study of blood T cell repertoires in COVID-19. Study summary: PBMCs, B-cell-depleted T cells, or T cells provided the cDNA or gDNA that made up the material.

Source study methods: Amplified reference gene primers provided the basis for estimating nucleated cell counts. Profiled with immunoSEQ multiplex PCR; TCRdb holds only in-frame clones, not every one. That table gives V, J and clone size, and the DNA gave D and trimming. Counted here are some 370,000 clones, more than 80% occurring once; the ten biggest clones make up over 1%. V was shortened by 7 bases and J by 6 bases, with 6 bases between the two germline ends. This CDR3 spans 10 amino acids. The chain is built from TRBV12-3 or TRBV12-4 and TRBJ1-1; D is ambiguous. The TCR comes from a man between 35 and 55 years old with acute or convalescent COVID-19. Sequencing was done on a sample of peripheral blood. CDR3 in amino acids: CASTNPEAFF. DNA of the CDR3: TGTGCCAGCACCAATCCTGAAGCTTTCTTT.